Below, 7 T cell receptor beta chains from the same sample are listed, as sequenced in a study of T-cell reconstitution after alpha-beta-depleted transplantation in children. During its preparation, the TCRbeta library received unique molecular identifiers. TCRdb ran MiXCR on the PCR reads and lists one entry per CDR3 protein. The sample consists of roughly 350,000 distinct CDR3 sequences, over 9% of them appearing once. Specimen: PBMCs from the stem cell graft donor, collected from the stem cell graft. All receptors come from a human donor who donated a stem cell graft to a child with acute lymphoblastic leukemia.

This clonotype was counted between two and nine times. The CDR3 protein is CASSHTGTSGSLSYNEQFF. The CDR3 DNA is TGTGCCAGCAGTCATACCGGGACTAGCGGGTCACTCTCCTACAATGAGCAGTTCTTC. This chain uses TRBV6-2 or TRBV6-3 with TRBJ2-1; 12 bases fit TRBD2. This CDR3 region has 19 residues. Germline V gene lookup returns CDR1 MNHEY and CDR2 SVGEGT. V was pared by 5 bases and J by 0 bases, with 11 bases of the junction left unmatched.

The genes are TRBV3-1 and TRBJ2-1; no reliable D call. Trimming cost V 2 bases and J 4 bases, with 12 bases left between them. Germline V gives CDR1 LGHDT, CDR2 YNNKEL (reference sequence). The CDR3 runs to 15 residues. The CDR3 loop is CASSQIGHRYNEQFF. As DNA, the CDR3 is TGTGCCAGCAGCCAAATCGGTCATCGATACAATGAGCAGTTCTTC.

The chain carries TRBV11-2 and TRBJ2-1, with D unclear. V lost 5 bases and J lost 0, with 20 bases in between. The germline V gene has CDR1 SGHAT and CDR2 FQNNGV. The CDR3 contains 18 residues. CDR3 nucleotide sequence: TGTGCCAGCAGCAACATCTGGATGGCTCGACGCTCCTACAATGAGCAGTTCTTC. This sequence encodes CASSNIWMARRSYNEQFF.

This clonotype was picked up a small number of times. This chain connects TRBV3-1 to TRBJ2-3; perhaps TRBD2 as D (6 bases). Trimming pared 3 bases from V and 0 bases from J, leaving 10 bases between. Per germline, CDR1 LGHDT and CDR2 YNNKEL (reference sequence). This CDR3 region has 15 residues. The chain's CDR3 is CASSHGGTSTDTQYF. CDR3 sequence (DNA): TGTGCCAGCAGCCACGGCGGGACTAGCACAGATACGCAGTATTTT.

The chain recombines TRBV3-1 with TRBJ1-1, with D possibly matching TRBD1 (6 bases). The CDR3 loop spans 14 amino acids. V was trimmed by 5 bases and J by 3 bases, leaving 13 bases between them. Germline values: CDR1 LGHDT, CDR2 YNNKEL (reference sequence). The CDR3 nucleotides are TGTGCCAGCAGCACCACAGGGTCGCACACTGAAGCTTTCTTT. It encodes CASSTTGSHTEAFF.

There are many counts of this clonotype. The chain is built from TRBV7-9 and TRBJ2-3; tentative D call: TRBD2 (6 bases). Deletions cut 7 bases from V and 0 bases from J, with 14 bases between. The CDR3 extends over 15 amino acids. Germline values: CDR1 SEHNR, CDR2 FQNEAQ (reference sequence). CDR3 region: CASNRGITSTDTQYF. The DNA for the CDR3 is TGTGCCAGCAATCGCGGGATAACTAGCACAGATACGCAGTATTTT.

This clonotype was seen repeatedly, ten times or more. This rearrangement joins TRBV7-2 to TRBJ2-7; D is undetermined. The germline V gene has CDR1 SGHTA and CDR2 FQGNSA. V lost 5 bases and J 1 base, leaving 6 bases between the germline ends. The CDR3 is made up of 12 amino acids. The CDR3 nucleotides are TGTGCCAGCAGCGACAATTCCTACGAGCAGTACTTC. It encodes CASSDNSYEQYF.